This paragraph reports one T cell receptor (beta chain). This sample stems from a study of blood T cell repertoires in COVID-19. On the study more broadly: Spain, Italy and the United States supplied samples that represented acute and convalescent COVID-19. The analysed material was cDNA or gDNA that came from T cells, B-cell-depleted T cells, or PBMCs.

The CDR3 runs 12 residues. CDR1 is LNHDA, CDR2 SQIVND, per germline (reference sequence). Deletions cut 5 bases from V and 8 bases from J, with 12 bases between. The authors' processing: Amplification from reference gene primers served as the basis for estimated nucleated cell counts. Assay: immunoSEQ multiplex PCR; the TCRdb copy retains only in-frame clones and omits some. V, J and clone size reflect that table, while D and trimming were determined from the DNA. The sample consists of around 110,000 clones, approximately 87% of them appearing once. This TCR was recovered from a man aged 25 to 40 with acute or convalescent COVID-19. What was sequenced was peripheral blood. This chain connects TRBV19 to TRBJ1-2; D is undetermined. Written as DNA, the CDR3 is TGTGCCAGTAGTTTGATTCCGGGAGGCTACACCTTC. Translated, it gives CASSLIPGGYTF. Full variable domain (outside the CDR3, taken from reference TRBV19 and TRBJ1-2): DGGITQSPKYLFRKEGQNVTLSCEQNLNHDAMYWYRQDPGQGLRLIYYSQIVNDFQKGDIAEGYSVSREKKESFPLTVTSAQKNPTAFYLCASSLIPGGYTFGSGTRLTVV.